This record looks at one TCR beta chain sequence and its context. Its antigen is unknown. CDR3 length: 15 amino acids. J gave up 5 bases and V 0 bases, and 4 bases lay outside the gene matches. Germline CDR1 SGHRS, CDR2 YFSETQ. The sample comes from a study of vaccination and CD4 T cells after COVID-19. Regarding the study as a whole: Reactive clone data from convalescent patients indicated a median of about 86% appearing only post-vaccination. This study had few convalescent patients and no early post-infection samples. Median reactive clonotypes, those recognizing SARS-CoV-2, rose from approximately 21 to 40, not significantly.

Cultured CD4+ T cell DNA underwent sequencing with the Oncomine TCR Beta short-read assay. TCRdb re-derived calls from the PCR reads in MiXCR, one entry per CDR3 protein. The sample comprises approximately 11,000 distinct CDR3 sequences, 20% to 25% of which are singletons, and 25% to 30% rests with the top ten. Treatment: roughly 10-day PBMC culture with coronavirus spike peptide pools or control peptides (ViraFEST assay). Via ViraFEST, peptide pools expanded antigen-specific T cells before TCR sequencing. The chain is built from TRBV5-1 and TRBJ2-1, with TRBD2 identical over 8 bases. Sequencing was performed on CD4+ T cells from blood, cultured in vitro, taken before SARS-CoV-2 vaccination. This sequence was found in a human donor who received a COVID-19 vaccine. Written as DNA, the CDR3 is TGCGCCAGCAGCTTGGTTACTAGCGGAAACAATGAGCAGTTCTTC. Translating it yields CASSLVTSGNNEQFF.